Each of the 29 T cell receptor beta chains below was sequenced from the same sample in a study of T cell responses to AZD1222 COVID-19 vaccine. Assay: immunoSEQ multiplex PCR; the TCRdb copy retains only in-frame clones and omits some. Altogether over 120,000 clones are present, around nine tenths being singletons, with the ten largest covering roughly 1.8%. The source was peripheral blood, collected 28 days after the second AZD1222 dose. All receptors derive from an adult who received the AZD1222 COVID-19 vaccine.

This clone has just a few counts. V usage is TRBV20-1 and J usage is TRBJ1-1; D remains ambiguous. Germline CDR1 reads DFQATT; CDR2 reads SNEGSKA (reference sequence). This CDR3 is 11 amino acids long. Trimming removed 4 bases at V and 4 bases at J, with 7 bases between. The CDR3 nucleotides are TGCAGTGCTACTGGAGGCACTGAAGCTTTCTTT. Amino acids: CSATGGTEAFF.

The gene calls are TRBV30 and TRBJ1-4; unclear D gene. Germline CDR1 and CDR2: GTSNPN and SVGIG (reference sequence). CDR3 length: 10 amino acids. V was cut by 6 bases and J by 5 bases, with 4 bases left in between. This CDR3 is CACMNEKLFF. The CDR3 coding sequence is TGTGCCTGCATGAATGAAAAACTGTTTTTT.

The rearrangement links TRBV10-3 to TRBJ2-1; D may correspond to TRBD1 or TRBD2 (5 bases each). Germline CDR1 reads ENHRY; CDR2 reads SYGVKD. V was trimmed by 3 bases and J by 8 bases, leaving 8 bases between them. The CDR3 sequence is 12 residues long. The CDR3 sequence: CAISERGDEQFF. The CDR3 bases are TGTGCCATCAGTGAACGGGGCGATGAGCAGTTCTTC.

This chain joins TRBV6-2 or TRBV6-3 and TRBJ1-3, with 9 positions matching TRBD1. The CDR3 has 16 amino acids. Trimming at V came to 5 bases and at J to 0 bases, leaving 5 bases not matched to a gene. Germline V lookup: CDR1 MNHEY, CDR2 SVGEGT. The CDR3 DNA sequence: TGTGCCAGCAGTCGTGGACAGGGGCACTCTGGAAACACCATATATTTT. Protein: CASSRGQGHSGNTIYF.

V and J are TRBV11-3 and TRBJ1-1, with D possibly being TRBD1 (6 bases). V shed 7 bases and J shed 0 bases, with 15 bases lying between them. Looked up from germline, CDR1 is SGHNT and CDR2 is YENEEA. The CDR3 contains 15 residues. The CDR3 DNA reads as TGTGCCAGCACCGGACGGGGGGCCGTGAACACTGAAGCTTTCTTT. It codes for CASTGRGAVNTEAFF.

In this sample, this clone turned up once. The J gene is TRBJ2-7, the V gene TRBV5-8, with 7 bases matching TRBD1. Germline CDR1 and CDR2: SGHTS and YDEGEE. The CDR3 contains 15 residues. V dropped 3 bases and J dropped 3; count of bases not matched to a gene: 9. The CDR3 coding sequence is TGTGCCAGCAGCTCTGACCGGGACAGATTCTACGAGCAGTACTTC. Its translation is CASSSDRDRFYEQYF.

The chain is built from TRBV19 and TRBJ2-1; 12 bases map to TRBD2. V was clipped by 7 bases and J by 4 bases; unmatched bases: 5. This CDR3 is 15 amino acids long. CDR1 and CDR2 from the germline V gene are LNHDA and SQIVND (reference sequence). CDR3 residues: CASTATSGSYNEQFF. CDR3 DNA: TGTGCCAGTACCGCGACTAGCGGGAGTTACAATGAGCAGTTCTTC.

This chain links TRBV30 with TRBJ1-6; 10 bases are a match to TRBD1. Germline V gives CDR1 GTSNPN, CDR2 SVGIG (reference sequence). The CDR3 runs to 15 residues. V was pared by 3 bases and J by 14 bases, with 13 bases of the junction left unmatched. CDR3 DNA: TGTGCCTGGAGCGATCCGGGACAGGGGAATAGGGCCCTCCACTTT. It codes for CAWSDPGQGNRALHF.

CDR3: CASSLLGTGGWDTEAFF. As DNA, the CDR3 is TGTGCCAGCAGTTTATTAGGGACAGGGGGCTGGGACACTGAAGCTTTCTTT. The chain couples TRBV27 to TRBJ1-1; 12 bases match TRBD1. The CDR3 runs to 17 residues. Trimming at V came to 1 base and at J to 3 bases, leaving 6 bases not matched to a gene. Germline-derived CDR1 and CDR2 are MNHEY and SMNVEV (reference sequence).

The V and J genes are TRBV5-1 and TRBJ1-6; 8 nucleotides line up with TRBD1. J was trimmed by 0 bases and V by 0 bases; bases with no gene match: 8. This CDR3 region has 19 residues. In germline, CDR1 is SGHRS, CDR2 YFSETQ. The CDR3 here is CASSLVGQGLGSYNSPLHF. The DNA for the CDR3 is TGCGCCAGCAGCTTGGTTGGACAGGGATTGGGCTCCTATAATTCACCCCTCCACTTT. The full variable domain, rest sourced from reference TRBV5-1 and TRBJ1-6, is KAGVTQTPRYLIKTRGQQVTLSCSPISGHRSVSWYQQTPGQGLQFLFEYFSETQRNKGNFPGRFSGRQFSNSRSEMNVSTLELGDSALYLCASSLVGQGLGSYNSPLHFGNGTRLTVT.

The chain combines TRBV6-1 with TRBJ2-7; 7 positions match TRBD1. Germline V lookup: CDR1 MNHNS, CDR2 SASEGT. V was clipped by 4 bases and J by 0 bases; unmatched bases: 9. This CDR3 contains 16 residues. Here the CDR3 reads CASSAMTGLSSYEQYF. DNA of the CDR3: TGTGCCAGCAGTGCAATGACAGGGTTAAGCTCCTACGAGCAGTACTTC.

The chain has TRBV5-6 and TRBJ1-1, with D hard to call. Trimming took off 1 base at V and 2 bases at J, with 9 bases between the two ends. CDR1 and CDR2 from the germline V gene are SGHDT and YYEEEE. This CDR3 contains 14 residues. CDR3 nucleotide sequence: TGTGCCAGCAGCTTGAATGGGAAAAACACTGAAGCTTTCTTT. Translated: CASSLNGKNTEAFF.

The V gene is TRBV19, the J gene TRBJ1-1, with TRBD1 matching 7 bases. The junction had 7 bases not matched to a gene; V was cut back by 5 bases and J by 4 bases. Germline values: CDR1 LNHDA, CDR2 SQIVND (reference sequence). The CDR3 loop spans 14 amino acids. In DNA, the CDR3 is TGTGCCAGTAGTGCTAGCGACAGGGTCACTGAAGCTTTCTTT. Protein sequence: CASSASDRVTEAFF.

This clone appeared a single time. J is TRBJ1-5 and V is TRBV7-6, with 9 bases identical to TRBD1. CDR3 length: 17 residues. Germline V CDR1 and CDR2: SGHVS, FNYEAQ. V dropped 3 bases and J dropped 3; count of bases not matched to a gene: 9. CDR3 residues: CASSFWTDRGDNQPQHF. The CDR3, as DNA: TGTGCCAGCAGCTTCTGGACCGACAGGGGGGACAATCAGCCCCAGCATTTT.

The V gene is TRBV18, the J gene TRBJ2-3; possible D gene TRBD2, 6 bases. CDR1 and CDR2 from the germline V gene are KGHSH and LQKENI. V lost 5 bases, J lost 2 bases, and 20 bases lay in between. The CDR3 has 17 amino acids. In nucleotides, the CDR3 is TGTGCCAGCTCATCGACATTTAGCGGAACACACACAGATACGCAGTATTTT. Its translation is CASSSTFSGTHTDTQYF.

The table lists this clone with a few counts. The chain has TRBV4-1 and TRBJ1-4, with TRBD1 as a possible D gene (5 bases). The germline gives CDR1 MGHRA, CDR2 YSYEKL. The ends were cut back, 2 bases at V and 4 bases at J, with 11 bases in the middle. CDR3 length: 15 amino acids. The CDR3 region has the DNA TGCGCCAGCAGCCAATCGGGACGTAGTAATGAAAAACTGTTTTTT. Amino acid sequence: CASSQSGRSNEKLFF.

A single count supports this clone. The gene calls are TRBV27 and TRBJ2-7; TRBD1 is a possible D gene (6 bases). The germline gives CDR1 MNHEY, CDR2 SMNVEV (reference sequence). Trimming pared 6 bases from V and 5 bases from J, leaving 20 bases between. This CDR3 spans 15 amino acids. The CDR3 DNA sequence: TGTGCCAGCAGCCTTCTGGGAAGGGGGACCAACGAGCAGTACTTC. Its translation: CASSLLGRGTNEQYF.

The chain has TRBV23-1 and TRBJ1-1; D not certain. TRBV23-1 qualifies as an ORF whose function is uncertain. The CDR3 sequence is 20 residues long. Trimming shortened V by 3 bases and J by 1 base, and 27 bases separated the two germline ends. CDR3 protein: CASSQPTCGDRPHTNTEAFF. The CDR3 nucleotides are TGCGCCAGCAGTCAGCCCACCTGTGGGGATCGCCCTCATACGAACACTGAAGCTTTCTTT.

This clone was seen more than once but under ten times. The chain links TRBV18 to TRBJ1-5; D ambiguous. The CDR3 is 16 residues long. Trimming cost V 2 bases and J 1 base, with 12 bases left between them. From germline, CDR1 is KGHSH and CDR2 LQKENI. The CDR3 region is CASSPFEQSSNQPQHF. The CDR3 DNA follows: TGTGCCAGCTCACCATTTGAACAGTCGAGCAATCAGCCCCAGCATTTT.

V usage is TRBV10-3 and J usage is TRBJ2-7; the match to TRBD1 covers 9 bases. From germline, CDR1 is ENHRY and CDR2 SYGVKD. The trim removed 2 bases at V and 5 bases at J, leaving 7 bases unmatched. This CDR3 has 15 residues. CDR3 nucleotides: TGTGCCATCAGTGAGGGGGACAGGGAAGTCCACGAGCAGTACTTC. Residues: CAISEGDREVHEQYF.

V usage is TRBV7-2 and J usage is TRBJ1-2, with 7 nucleotides matching TRBD1. The CDR3 is made up of 15 amino acids. CDR1 and CDR2 from the germline V gene are SGHTA and FQGNSA. V gave up 0 bases and J gave up 5 bases; unmatched junction bases: 6. Here the CDR3 reads CASSLAPGTAYGYTF. The CDR3, as DNA: TGTGCCAGCAGCTTAGCCCCCGGGACAGCTTATGGCTACACCTTC. Using reference TRBV7-2 and TRBJ1-2 for the parts outside the CDR3, the full variable domain is GAGVSQSPSNKVTEKGKDVELRCDPISGHTALYWYRQSLGQGLEFLIYFQGNSAPDKSGLPSDRFSAERTGGSVSTLTIQRTQQEDSAVYLCASSLAPGTAYGYTFGSGTRLTVV.

The V call is TRBV30, the J call TRBJ1-2; TRBD1 agrees at 7 bases. Germline V gene sequence: CDR1 GTSNPN, CDR2 SVGIG (reference sequence). The CDR3 is 18 amino acids. V shed 0 bases, J shed 5 bases, and the junction held 18 bases outside the gene matches. The CDR3 region is CAWSVMVGRGTSGYGYTF. CDR3 sequence (DNA): TGTGCCTGGAGTGTAATGGTGGGCAGGGGGACTTCTGGATATGGCTACACCTTC.

The chain couples TRBV10-3 to TRBJ2-5; D uncertain. CDR3 length: 14 amino acids. Germline lookup yields CDR1 ENHRY and CDR2 SYGVKD. V lost 0 bases and J lost 4, with 9 bases in between. CDR3 loop: CAISESGGSETQYF. The CDR3 DNA reads TGTGCCATCAGTGAGTCAGGCGGATCAGAGACCCAGTACTTC.

V usage is TRBV5-5 and J usage is TRBJ1-2; 9 nucleotides line up with TRBD1. The CDR3 loop spans 16 amino acids. CDR1 and CDR2 from the germline V gene are SGHKS and YYEKEE (reference sequence). V shed 2 bases, J shed 8 bases, and the junction held 13 bases outside the gene matches. CDR3 amino acids: CASSFRDREIVEGYTF. Written as DNA, the CDR3 is TGTGCCAGCAGCTTCCGGGACAGGGAGATTGTGGAAGGCTACACCTTC.

CDR3 sequence reads: CASSQEGRVQETQYF. The DNA of the CDR3 is TGCGCCAGCAGCCAAGAGGGCCGGGTACAAGAGACCCAGTACTTC. This chain uses TRBV4-1 with TRBJ2-5; D unresolved. V was cut by 0 bases and J by 2 bases, with 10 bases left in between. Per germline, CDR1 MGHRA and CDR2 YSYEKL. The CDR3 is 15 residues long.

This chain uses TRBV3-1 (or the pseudogene TRBV3-2) with TRBJ2-2; 8 bases line up with TRBD2. The CDR3 contains 16 residues. Germline CDR1 reads LGHDT; CDR2 reads YNNKEL (reference sequence). V shed 1 base, J shed 4 bases, and the junction held 5 bases outside the gene matches. DNA of the CDR3: TGTGCCAGCAGCCAAGTCTCGGGAGGGATCACCGGGGAGCTGTTTTTT. Translating it yields CASSQVSGGITGELFF.

The sample holds one count of this clone. This chain uses TRBV7-9 with TRBJ1-1, with D possibly being TRBD1 (5 bases). The CDR3 is made up of 15 amino acids. Germline V gives CDR1 SEHNR, CDR2 FQNEAQ (reference sequence). V was clipped by 5 bases and J by 1 base, with 14 bases between them. CDR3 sequence reads: CASSPSGNPNTEAFF. The CDR3, as DNA: TGTGCCAGCAGCCCTTCAGGGAACCCGAACACTGAAGCTTTCTTT.

The CDR3 bases are TGCAGCGTTGGAGAGAGGGCGGTGGGATATGGCTACACCTTC. It yields the protein CSVGERAVGYGYTF. V is TRBV29-1 and J is TRBJ1-2; D not resolved. Trimming shortened V by 4 bases and J by 5 bases, and 17 bases separated the two germline ends. From germline, CDR1 is SQVTM and CDR2 ANQGSEA. The CDR3 runs to 14 residues.

The V gene is TRBV7-9, the J gene TRBJ1-1; 7 bases agree with TRBD1. The trim removed 5 bases at V and 2 bases at J, leaving 8 bases unmatched. Germline-derived CDR1 and CDR2 are SEHNR and FQNEAQ (reference sequence). The CDR3 is 15 amino acids. The CDR3 region has the DNA TGTGCCAGCAGCGCGACAGGGTTGGGAAACACTGAAGCTTTCTTT. Its protein is CASSATGLGNTEAFF.